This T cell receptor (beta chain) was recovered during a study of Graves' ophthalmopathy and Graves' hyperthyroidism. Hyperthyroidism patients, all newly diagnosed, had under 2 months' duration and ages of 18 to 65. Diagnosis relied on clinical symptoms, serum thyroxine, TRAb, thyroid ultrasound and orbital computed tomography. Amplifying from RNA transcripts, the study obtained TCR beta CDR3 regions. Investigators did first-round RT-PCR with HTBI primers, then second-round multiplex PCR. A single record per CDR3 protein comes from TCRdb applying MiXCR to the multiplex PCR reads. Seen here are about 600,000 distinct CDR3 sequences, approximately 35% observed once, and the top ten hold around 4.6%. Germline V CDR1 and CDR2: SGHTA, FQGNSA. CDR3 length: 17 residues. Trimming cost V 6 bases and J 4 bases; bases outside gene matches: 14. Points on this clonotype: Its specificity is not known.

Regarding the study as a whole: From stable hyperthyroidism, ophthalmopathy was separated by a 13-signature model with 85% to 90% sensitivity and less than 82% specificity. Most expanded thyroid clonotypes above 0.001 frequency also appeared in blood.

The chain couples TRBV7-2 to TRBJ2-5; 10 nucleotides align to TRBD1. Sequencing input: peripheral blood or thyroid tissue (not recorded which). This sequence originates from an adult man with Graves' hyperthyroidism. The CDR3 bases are TGTGCCAGCAGACGAGGGGGCCTGTGGGACAGGGGAGAGACCCAGTACTTC. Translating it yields CASRRGGLWDRGETQYF.